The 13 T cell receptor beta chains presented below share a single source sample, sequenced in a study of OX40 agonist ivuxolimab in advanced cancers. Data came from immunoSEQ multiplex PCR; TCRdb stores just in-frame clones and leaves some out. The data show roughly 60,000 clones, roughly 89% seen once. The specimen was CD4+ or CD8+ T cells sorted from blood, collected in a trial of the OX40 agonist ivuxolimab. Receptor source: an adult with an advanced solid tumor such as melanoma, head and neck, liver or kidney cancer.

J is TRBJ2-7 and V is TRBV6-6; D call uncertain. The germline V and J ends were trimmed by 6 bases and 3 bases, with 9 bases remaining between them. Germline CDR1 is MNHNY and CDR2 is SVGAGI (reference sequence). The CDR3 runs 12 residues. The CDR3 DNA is TGTGCCAGCAGGGCCAGTTACTACGAGCAGTACTTC. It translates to CASRASYYEQYF.

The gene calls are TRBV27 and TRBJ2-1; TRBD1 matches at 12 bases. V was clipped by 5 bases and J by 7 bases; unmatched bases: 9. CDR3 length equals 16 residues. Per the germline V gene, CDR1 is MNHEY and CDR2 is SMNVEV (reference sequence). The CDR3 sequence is CASSPLGQGAQNEQFF. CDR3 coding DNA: TGTGCCAGCAGTCCTCTGGGACAGGGGGCGCAGAATGAGCAGTTCTTC.

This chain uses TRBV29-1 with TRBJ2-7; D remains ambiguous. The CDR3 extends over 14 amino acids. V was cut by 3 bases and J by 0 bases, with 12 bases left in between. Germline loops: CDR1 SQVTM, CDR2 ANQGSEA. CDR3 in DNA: TGCAGCGTTGACCTTGGCACAAGCTCCTACGAGCAGTACTTC. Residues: CSVDLGTSSYEQYF.

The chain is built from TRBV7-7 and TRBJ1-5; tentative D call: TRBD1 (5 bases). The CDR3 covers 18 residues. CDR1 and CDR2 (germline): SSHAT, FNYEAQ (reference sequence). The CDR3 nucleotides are TGTGCTAGAGGGGATGAGAAGCTGACAGTTTATAGCAATCAGCCCCAGCATTTT. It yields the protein CARGDEKLTVYSNQPQHF.

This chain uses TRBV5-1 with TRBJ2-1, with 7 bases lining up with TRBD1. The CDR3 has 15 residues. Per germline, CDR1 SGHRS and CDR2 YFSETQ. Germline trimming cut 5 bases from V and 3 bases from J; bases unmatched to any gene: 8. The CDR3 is CASRRWAGGYNEQFF. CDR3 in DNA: TGCGCCAGCAGACGGTGGGCAGGGGGCTACAATGAGCAGTTCTTC.

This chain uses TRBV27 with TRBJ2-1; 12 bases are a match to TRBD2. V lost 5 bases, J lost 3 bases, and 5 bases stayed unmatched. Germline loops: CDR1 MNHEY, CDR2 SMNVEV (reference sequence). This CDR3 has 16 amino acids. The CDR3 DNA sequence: TGTGCCAGCAGTCTCCTAGCGGGAGGGAACTACAATGAGCAGTTCTTC. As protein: CASSLLAGGNYNEQFF.

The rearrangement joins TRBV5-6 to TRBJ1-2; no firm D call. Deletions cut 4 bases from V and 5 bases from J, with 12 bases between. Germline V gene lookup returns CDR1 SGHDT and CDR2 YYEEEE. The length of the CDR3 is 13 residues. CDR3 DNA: TGTGCCAGCAGCCCAGGACGCGCGTATGGCTACACCTTC. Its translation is CASSPGRAYGYTF.

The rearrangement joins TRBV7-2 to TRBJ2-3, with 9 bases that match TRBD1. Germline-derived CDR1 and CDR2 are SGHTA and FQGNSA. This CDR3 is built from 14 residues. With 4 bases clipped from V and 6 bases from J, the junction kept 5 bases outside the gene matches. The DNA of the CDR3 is TGTGCCAGCAGCTACGGGACAGGGCCGGATACGCAGTATTTT. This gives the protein CASSYGTGPDTQYF.

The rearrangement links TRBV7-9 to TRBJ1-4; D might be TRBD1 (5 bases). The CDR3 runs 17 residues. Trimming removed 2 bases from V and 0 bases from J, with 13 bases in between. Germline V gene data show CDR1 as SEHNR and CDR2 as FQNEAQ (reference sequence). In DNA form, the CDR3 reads TGTGCCAGCAGCTTAAGGGGCGCCAGGGCAACTAATGAAAAACTGTTTTTT. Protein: CASSLRGARATNEKLFF.

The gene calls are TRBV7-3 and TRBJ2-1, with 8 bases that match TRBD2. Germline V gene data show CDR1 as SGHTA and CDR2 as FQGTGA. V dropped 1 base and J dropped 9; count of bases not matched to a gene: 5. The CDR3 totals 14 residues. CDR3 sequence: CASSLRGLGGEQFF. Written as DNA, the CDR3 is TGTGCCAGCAGCTTAAGGGGACTAGGTGGTGAGCAGTTCTTC.

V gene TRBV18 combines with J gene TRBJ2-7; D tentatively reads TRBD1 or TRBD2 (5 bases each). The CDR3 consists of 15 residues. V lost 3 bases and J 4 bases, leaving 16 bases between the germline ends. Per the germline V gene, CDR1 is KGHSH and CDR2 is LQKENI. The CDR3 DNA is TGTGCCAGCTCACCCCAACCCACGGGACCTTACGAGCAGTACTTC. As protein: CASSPQPTGPYEQYF.

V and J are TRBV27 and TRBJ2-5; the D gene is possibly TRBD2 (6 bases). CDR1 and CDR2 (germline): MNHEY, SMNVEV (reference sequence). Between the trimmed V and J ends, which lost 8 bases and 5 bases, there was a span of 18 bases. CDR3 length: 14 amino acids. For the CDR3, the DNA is TGTGCCAGCGGAGTCCAACCCCGGGGGGAGACCCAGTACTTC. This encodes CASGVQPRGETQYF.

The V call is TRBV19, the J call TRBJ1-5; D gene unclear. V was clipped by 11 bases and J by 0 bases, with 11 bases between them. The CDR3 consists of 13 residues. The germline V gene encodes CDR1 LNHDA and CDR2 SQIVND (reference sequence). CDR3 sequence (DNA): TGTGCCGCCGGCCAGAATAGCAATCAGCCCCAGCATTTT. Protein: CAAGQNSNQPQHF.